These 13 T cell receptor beta chains share one sample of origin, sequenced in a study of T cells in tuberculosis. The sample's time point: new active TB diagnosis, blood taken before or within 7 days of starting treatment. Generated by immunoSEQ multiplex PCR, the TCRdb table keeps only in-frame clones and is missing some. The table records about 34,000 clones, 80% to 95% of them present only once. Sequenced here: PBMCs, sampled at tuberculosis diagnosis. These receptors were collected from an adult with tuberculosis.

The gene calls are TRBV19 and TRBJ2-7; 10 bases match TRBD1. Germline values: CDR1 LNHDA, CDR2 SQIVND (reference sequence). With V trimmed by 4 bases and J by 6 bases, 3 bases remained unmatched. This CDR3 contains 13 residues. DNA of the CDR3: TGTGCCAGTAGTACCGGGACAGGGGTCGAGCAGTACTTC. The encoded protein is CASSTGTGVEQYF.

The chain couples TRBV30 to TRBJ2-7, with 7 bases fitting TRBD1. The CDR3 runs 14 residues. CDR1 is GTSNPN and CDR2 is SVGIG in the germline V gene (reference sequence). Trimming took 2 bases from V and 3 from J; bases not matched to a gene: 7. This CDR3 is CAWSITWDSYEQYF. In DNA form, the CDR3 reads TGTGCCTGGAGTATTACTTGGGACAGCTACGAGCAGTACTTC.

The chain uses TRBV7-6 and TRBJ2-2, with 7 positions matching TRBD1. V gave up 1 base and J gave up 7 bases; unmatched junction bases: 3. This CDR3 contains 14 residues. Germline values: CDR1 SGHVS, CDR2 FNYEAQ. The CDR3 sequence is CASSLGQGGGELFF. The CDR3 coding sequence is TGTGCCAGCAGCTTAGGACAGGGCGGCGGGGAGCTGTTTTTT.

The chain has TRBV6-1 and TRBJ2-7; TRBD2 aligns across 13 bases. V was pared by 4 bases and J by 5 bases, with 8 bases of the junction left unmatched. The CDR3 covers 16 residues. Germline assignment: CDR1 MNHNS and CDR2 SASEGT. The CDR3 is CASSVVWTSGSNEQYF. For the CDR3, the DNA is TGTGCCAGCAGTGTAGTATGGACTAGCGGGAGTAACGAGCAGTACTTC.

The rearrangement joins TRBV13 to TRBJ1-5; weak D call: TRBD1 (6 bases). Germline V gene data show CDR1 as PRHDT and CDR2 as FYEKMQ (reference sequence). The V gene lost 2 bases and the J gene lost 4 bases, with 21 bases spanning the gap. The CDR3 has 18 amino acids. This CDR3 is CASSLPLRGSDLNQPQHF. In DNA form, the CDR3 reads TGTGCCAGCAGCTTACCCCTCAGGGGATCCGACCTGAATCAGCCCCAGCATTTT. Variable domain in full (rest from reference TRBV13 and TRBJ1-5): AAGVIQSPRHLIKEKRETATLKCYPIPRHDTVYWYQQGPGQDPQFLISFYEKMQSDKGSIPDRFSAQQFSDYHSELNMSSLELGDSALYFCASSLPLRGSDLNQPQHFGDGTRLSIL.

The V and J genes are TRBV10-2 and TRBJ2-3; TRBD1 agrees at 11 bases. The CDR3 totals 14 residues. Germline CDR1 is WSHSY and CDR2 is SAAADI. The junction had 4 bases not matched to a gene; V was cut back by 6 bases and J by 5 bases. The CDR3 DNA sequence: TGCGCCAGCAGCCGGGACAGGGGGGAAGATACGCAGTATTTT. Its translation: CASSRDRGEDTQYF.

This chain uses TRBV9 with TRBJ2-7; 8 nucleotides line up with TRBD1. The CDR3 extends over 13 amino acids. Germline V gives CDR1 SGDLS, CDR2 YYNGEE. V shed 3 bases, J shed 3 bases, and the junction held 2 bases outside the gene matches. CDR3 sequence: CASSGDRSYEQYF. CDR3 bases: TGTGCCAGCAGCGGGGACAGGAGCTACGAGCAGTACTTC.

The chain couples TRBV28 to TRBJ1-2; D might be TRBD1 (5 bases). The CDR3 is 15 residues long. Germline CDR1 reads MDHEN; CDR2 reads SYDVKM. V was shortened by 1 base and J by 3 bases, with 12 bases between the two germline ends. The CDR3 reads CASSLYVRVDYGYTF. Written as DNA, the CDR3 is TGTGCCAGCAGTTTATATGTCAGGGTAGACTATGGCTACACCTTC.

This clone was found once. The V gene is TRBV5-1, the J gene TRBJ1-1; the D gene is possibly TRBD1 (5 bases). Germline CDR1 is SGHRS and CDR2 is YFSETQ. CDR3 length: 15 residues. V was clipped by 5 bases and J by 1 base, with 15 bases between them. As DNA, the CDR3 is TGCGCCAGCAGTCCGGGAACCGGGGGGAACACTGAAGCTTTCTTT. This sequence encodes CASSPGTGGNTEAFF.

This clone has just one count. V is TRBV4-1 and J is TRBJ2-5, with 8 bases fitting TRBD1. Germline assignment: CDR1 MGHRA and CDR2 YSYEKL. This CDR3 has 16 amino acids. Trimming took 3 bases from V and 0 from J; bases not matched to a gene: 6. The CDR3 DNA follows: TGCGCCAGCAGCCAGACCCCGGGACAGGACCAAGAGACCCAGTACTTC. It codes for CASSQTPGQDQETQYF.

The chain has TRBV6-1 and TRBJ2-3, with D maybe TRBD1 (5 bases). V lost 1 base, J lost 2 bases, and 13 bases lay in between. Germline CDR1 reads MNHNS; CDR2 reads SASEGT. The CDR3 is made up of 16 amino acids. The CDR3 spells CASSEVAGWDTDTQYF. CDR3 DNA: TGTGCCAGCAGTGAAGTGGCAGGGTGGGACACAGATACGCAGTATTTT.

Details on this clone: One end of the junction does not line up with germline, which may come from a read error. V gene TRBV7-7 combines with J gene TRBJ2-1, with 8 bases lining up with TRBD2. This CDR3 has 17 residues. CDR1 and CDR2 from the germline V gene are SSHAT and FNYEAQ (reference sequence). This CDR3 is CASSLGSREAHYNEQFF. The DNA of the CDR3 is TGTGCTAGCAGCTTAGGTTCGCGGGAGGCTCACTACAATGAGCAGTTCTTC.

The chain has TRBV4-1 and TRBJ2-1; D perhaps matches TRBD2 (6 bases). From germline, CDR1 is MGHRA and CDR2 YSYEKL. The CDR3 spans 16 residues. Trimming left V 4 bases short and J 8 bases short, with 21 bases between. CDR3 sequence reads: CASSRVRPRGGDEQFF. The CDR3 DNA follows: TGCGCCAGCAGCCGGGTCAGACCGCGGGGTGGTGATGAGCAGTTCTTC.